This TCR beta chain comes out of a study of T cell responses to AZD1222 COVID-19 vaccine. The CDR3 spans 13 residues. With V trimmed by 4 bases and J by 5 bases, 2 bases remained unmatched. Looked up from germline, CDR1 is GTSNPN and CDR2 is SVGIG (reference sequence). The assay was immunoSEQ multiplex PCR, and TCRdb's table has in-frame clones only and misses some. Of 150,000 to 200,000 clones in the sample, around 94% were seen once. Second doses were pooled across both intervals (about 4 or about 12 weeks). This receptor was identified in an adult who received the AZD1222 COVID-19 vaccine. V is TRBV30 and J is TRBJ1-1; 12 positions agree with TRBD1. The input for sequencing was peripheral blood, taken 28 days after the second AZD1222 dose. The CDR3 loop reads CAWMGQGATEAFF. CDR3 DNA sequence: TGTGCCTGGATGGGACAGGGGGCAACTGAAGCTTTCTTT.